The next 32 T cell receptor beta chains were all read from a single sample in a study of cytomegalovirus exposure and HLA in healthy donors. 13 Jbeta primers and 60 Vbeta primers were used for the PCR. The repertoire was sequenced with immunoSEQ multiplex PCR; TCRdb's copy has only in-frame clones and lacks some. The sample yields roughly 130,000 clones, approximately 83% seen once. The source material was PBMCs. These TCRs come from a girl aged 2-15 years in good health and CMV-seronegative.

This chain connects TRBV6-5 to TRBJ1-5; D not certain. Germline lookup yields CDR1 MNHEY and CDR2 SVGAGI. The CDR3 is 13 residues long. V was shortened by 0 bases and J by 4 bases, with 4 bases between the two germline ends. The CDR3 DNA follows: TGTGCCAGCAGTTACTCCCATAATCAGCCCCAGCATTTT. This translates into CASSYSHNQPQHF.

This chain connects TRBV30 to TRBJ2-2; TRBD2 might be the D (5 bases). V lost 5 bases to trimming and J lost 7 bases, with 14 bases between them. Germline V gene data show CDR1 as GTSNPN and CDR2 as SVGIG (reference sequence). CDR3 length equals 13 residues. The CDR3 region is CAWGGLENGELFF. The DNA for the CDR3 is TGTGCCTGGGGAGGTTTGGAGAACGGGGAGCTGTTTTTT.

The rearrangement links TRBV30 to TRBJ1-5; 7 nucleotides agree with TRBD1. Looked up from germline, CDR1 is GTSNPN and CDR2 is SVGIG (reference sequence). Trimming cost V 3 bases and J 9 bases; bases outside gene matches: 11. The CDR3 consists of 14 residues. The CDR3 is CAWSVGAGGWPQHF. CDR3 nucleotide sequence: TGTGCCTGGAGCGTCGGGGCAGGGGGTTGGCCCCAGCATTTT.

The chain joins TRBV5-1 to TRBJ2-1; D is perhaps TRBD1 (5 bases). Trimming removed 4 bases from V and 6 bases from J, with 17 bases in between. CDR1 is SGHRS and CDR2 is YFSETQ in the germline V gene. The CDR3 is made up of 15 amino acids. The CDR3, as DNA: TGCGCCAGCAGCGGCTCAGGGAAAAGAGGCAATGAGCAGTTCTTC. Its protein is CASSGSGKRGNEQFF.

The rearrangement links TRBV28 to TRBJ2-5; 9 bases are shared with TRBD2. The CDR3 runs to 14 residues. V lost 7 bases and J lost 7; bases outside the gene matches: 10. Germline V CDR1 and CDR2: MDHEN, SYDVKM. DNA for the CDR3: TGTGCCAGCATTATTAGCGGGAGAATGGGGACCCAGTACTTC. It translates to CASIISGRMGTQYF.

V gene TRBV6-5 combines with J gene TRBJ1-6; 12 nucleotides line up with TRBD1. Trimming at V came to 5 bases and at J to 10 bases, leaving 3 bases not matched to a gene. Germline CDR1 reads MNHEY; CDR2 reads SVGAGI. This CDR3 contains 14 residues. The CDR3 region is CASSGTGGNSPLHF. The CDR3 nucleotides are TGTGCCAGCAGTGGGACAGGGGGCAACTCACCCCTCCACTTT.

This clone was picked up one time. V is TRBV7-9 and J is TRBJ2-7; 7 bases line up with TRBD2. This CDR3 is built from 15 residues. CDR1 is SEHNR and CDR2 is FQNEAQ in the germline V gene (reference sequence). J was trimmed by 4 bases and V by 4 bases; bases with no gene match: 10. CDR3 DNA sequence: TGTGCCAGCAGCTCACAATGGGCAGCGGGGTACGAGCAGTACTTC. Protein product: CASSSQWAAGYEQYF.

This clone has only one observation. This chain connects TRBV19 to TRBJ2-6, with 8 bases lining up with TRBD1. J lost 0 bases, V lost 5 bases, and 12 bases had no gene match. The CDR3 length is 19 residues. Germline CDR1 reads LNHDA; CDR2 reads SQIVND (reference sequence). The CDR3 here is CASSPRTGPLFSGANVLTF. The CDR3, as DNA: TGTGCCAGTAGTCCCAGGACAGGGCCACTTTTCTCTGGGGCCAACGTCCTGACTTTC. Together with reference TRBV19 and TRBJ2-6, the CDR3 gives the full variable domain: DGGITQSPKYLFRKEGQNVTLSCEQNLNHDAMYWYRQDPGQGLRLIYYSQIVNDFQKGDIAEGYSVSREKKESFPLTVTSAQKNPTAFYLCASSPRTGPLFSGANVLTFGAGSRLTVL.

The rearrangement links TRBV6-5 to TRBJ1-5; D possibly corresponds to TRBD1 (6 bases). Between the trimmed V and J ends, which lost 9 bases and 5 bases, there was a span of 11 bases. Germline-derived CDR1 and CDR2 are MNHEY and SVGAGI. This CDR3 has 12 residues. In nucleotides, the CDR3 is TGTGCCAGACAGGGAATTGATCAGCCCCAGCATTTT. Protein sequence: CARQGIDQPQHF.

This clone was detected only once. The chain links TRBV19 to TRBJ1-5; D gene uncertain. CDR1 and CDR2 from the germline V gene are LNHDA and SQIVND (reference sequence). Deletions cut 0 bases from V and 0 bases from J, with 15 bases between. The CDR3 is 18 residues long. In DNA, the CDR3 is TGTGCCAGTAGTATAGAAAGGAGAAGACGGGGTAGCAATCAGCCCCAGCATTTT. This codes for CASSIERRRRGSNQPQHF.

The chain has TRBV6-1 and TRBJ2-5; 7 nucleotides align to TRBD1. CDR1 is MNHNS, CDR2 SASEGT, per germline. V lost 7 bases and J lost 1; bases outside the gene matches: 6. The CDR3 length is 14 residues. CDR3 coding DNA: TGTGCCAGCACAGGGGGAGACTCCCAAGAGACCCAGTACTTC. Protein sequence: CASTGGDSQETQYF.

This clone has only a few counts. The chain combines TRBV2 with TRBJ2-7; 8 bases align to TRBD1. Trimming at V came to 6 bases and at J to 4 bases, leaving 5 bases not matched to a gene. Looked up from germline, CDR1 is SNHLY and CDR2 is FYNNEI. The CDR3 has 13 residues. CDR3 nucleotides: TGTGCCAGCAGCGAGGACAGGGTTTACGAGCAGTACTTC. Translated, it gives CASSEDRVYEQYF.

This clone turned up a few times. The V call is TRBV5-8, the J call TRBJ2-7, with TRBD1 matching 9 bases. The V gene's germline CDR1 is SGHTS and CDR2 YDEGEE. This CDR3 region has 13 residues. The V segment lost 3 bases and the J segment 6 bases; nucleotides outside the gene matches: 4. In nucleotides, the CDR3 is TGTGCCAGCAGCTGGGACAGGGTGTTCGAGCAGTACTTC. Amino acids: CASSWDRVFEQYF.

DNA of the CDR3: TGTGCCAGCAGGAGAATTTTGGAACTAGCGGGAACCGACAATGAGCAGTTCTTC. As protein: CASRRILELAGTDNEQFF. The J gene is TRBJ2-1, the V gene TRBV27; 10 bases map to TRBD2. Germline V CDR1 and CDR2: MNHEY, SMNVEV (reference sequence). Germline trimming cut 6 bases from V and 5 bases from J; bases unmatched to any gene: 16. CDR3 length: 18 residues.

Only one count was recorded for this clone. The chain joins TRBV27 to TRBJ2-7, with D possibly TRBD1 on 6 matching bases. Germline loops: CDR1 MNHEY, CDR2 SMNVEV (reference sequence). The germline V and J ends were trimmed by 3 bases and 3 bases, with 15 bases remaining between them. The CDR3 spans 15 residues. The CDR3 nucleotides are TGTGCCAGCAGTTTGGGGGCGGCCGAGCTCTACGAGCAGTACTTC. This encodes CASSLGAAELYEQYF.

This chain uses TRBV15 with TRBJ2-1; D is possibly TRBD1 (5 bases). CDR1 is LNHNV and CDR2 is YYDKDF in the germline V gene (reference sequence). The CDR3 length is 13 residues. The V end was cut by 2 bases, the J end by 10 bases, with 12 bases between. CDR3 in amino acids: CATSRSPTDEQFF. Written as DNA, the CDR3 is TGTGCCACCAGCAGAAGCCCGACAGACGAGCAGTTCTTC. Based on the CDR3 plus reference TRBV15 and TRBJ2-1, the full variable domain is DAMVIQNPRYQVTQFGKPVTLSCSQTLNHNVMYWYQQKSSQAPKLLFHYYDKDFNNEADTPDNFQSRRPNTSFCFLDIRSPGLGDTAMYLCATSRSPTDEQFFGPGTRLTVL.

The chain recombines TRBV5-1 with TRBJ2-7; possible D gene TRBD2, 5 bases. The germline V gene encodes CDR1 SGHRS and CDR2 YFSETQ. This CDR3 comprises 15 residues. V was clipped by 6 bases and J by 0 bases, with 16 bases between them. CDR3 residues: CASKGGSGSSYEQYF. In DNA form, the CDR3 reads TGCGCCAGCAAAGGCGGCAGCGGAAGCTCCTACGAGCAGTACTTC.

The chain recombines TRBV14 with TRBJ1-2; D is uncertain. Germline loops: CDR1 SGHDN, CDR2 FVKESK. This CDR3 has 15 residues. V was shortened by 3 bases and J by 8 bases, with 19 bases between the two germline ends. The CDR3 DNA follows: TGTGCCAGCAGCCACGGTTCTTACAGACCGGAAGGCTACACCTTC. Its translation is CASSHGSYRPEGYTF.

The V gene is TRBV30, the J gene TRBJ2-1; D may be TRBD2 (5 bases). With 0 bases removed from V and 9 bases from J, the gap between germline ends came to 6 bases. Germline V gives CDR1 GTSNPN, CDR2 SVGIG (reference sequence). The CDR3 has 11 residues. The CDR3 protein is CAWSVGGEQFF. CDR3 bases: TGTGCCTGGAGTGTAGGAGGTGAGCAGTTCTTC. Full variable domain (missing parts from reference TRBV30 and TRBJ2-1): SQTIHQWPATLVQPVGSPLSLECTVEGTSNPNLYWYRQAAGRGLQLLFYSVGIGQISSEVPQNLSASRPQDRQFILSSKKLLLSDSGFYLCAWSVGGEQFFGPGTRLTVL.

The CDR3 sequence is CASRSLAGGNEQFF. The CDR3 DNA reads as TGTGCCAGTCGGTCCTTAGCGGGAGGCAATGAGCAGTTCTTC. J is TRBJ2-1 and V is TRBV7-2, with 10 bases identical to TRBD2. CDR3 length: 14 residues. The V and J ends lost 9 bases and 6 bases, in that order; junction bases with no gene match: 8. Germline V CDR1 and CDR2: SGHTA, FQGNSA.

This clone was observed once. V gene TRBV5-8 combines with J gene TRBJ2-5, with D tentatively TRBD2 (5 bases). Trimming took off 3 bases at V and 7 bases at J, with 16 bases between the two ends. Germline CDR1 reads SGHTS; CDR2 reads YDEGEE. The CDR3 runs 14 residues. The CDR3 DNA is TGTGCCAGCAGCTCAATTAACCGGGGTCTGACCCAGTACTTC. Its translation: CASSSINRGLTQYF. Drawing the rest from reference TRBV5-8 and TRBJ2-5, the complete variable domain is EAGVTQSPTHLIKTRGQQATLRCSPISGHTSVYWYQQALGLGLQFLLWYDEGEERNRGNFPPRFSGRQFPNYSSELNVNALELEDSALYLCASSSINRGLTQYFGPGTRLLVL.

This chain joins TRBV5-1 and TRBJ1-1, with TRBD1 identical over 8 bases. V lost 4 bases, J lost 1 base, and 3 bases stayed unmatched. CDR3 length equals 14 residues. Germline assignment: CDR1 SGHRS and CDR2 YFSETQ. The CDR3 loop reads CASSVQGANTEAFF. CDR3 nucleotides: TGCGCCAGCAGCGTTCAGGGGGCGAACACTGAAGCTTTCTTT. Drawing the rest from reference TRBV5-1 and TRBJ1-1, the complete variable domain is KAGVTQTPRYLIKTRGQQVTLSCSPISGHRSVSWYQQTPGQGLQFLFEYFSETQRNKGNFPGRFSGRQFSNSRSEMNVSTLELGDSALYLCASSVQGANTEAFFGQGTRLTVV.

This clone has just one count. This rearrangement joins TRBV4-2 to TRBJ2-5; the D is unclear. The DNA end is a closer match to TRBJ2-7, so the J assignment may be wrong. CDR3 length: 17 amino acids. Germline CDR1 and CDR2: LGHNA and YNFKEQ. CDR3 nucleotide sequence: TGTGCCAGCAGCCAAGATCGGCCAGGCGCTGGATCCTACGAGCAGTACTTC. Translating gives CASSQDRPGAGSYEQYF.

This clone was detected only a few times. The V call is TRBV27, the J call TRBJ2-1, with a possible D match to TRBD2 (5 bases). Trimming took off 4 bases at V and 0 bases at J, with 7 bases between the two ends. This CDR3 is 14 amino acids long. The germline V gene encodes CDR1 MNHEY and CDR2 SMNVEV (reference sequence). Written as DNA, the CDR3 is TGTGCCAGCAGTTACCGGGACTCCTACAATGAGCAGTTCTTC. As protein: CASSYRDSYNEQFF.

The V gene is TRBV30, the J gene TRBJ2-1; no definite D call. This CDR3 is built from 12 residues. Germline V gene sequence: CDR1 GTSNPN, CDR2 SVGIG (reference sequence). Trimming left V 0 bases short and J 6 bases short, with 6 bases between. CDR3 amino acids: CAWSVTVNEQFF. CDR3 in DNA: TGTGCCTGGAGTGTAACAGTCAATGAGCAGTTCTTC.

In this sample, this clone turned up a few times. The V gene is TRBV19, the J gene TRBJ1-3, with D possibly matching TRBD1 (6 bases). This CDR3 region has 14 residues. Germline V gives CDR1 LNHDA, CDR2 SQIVND (reference sequence). V lost 7 bases and J lost 0, with 10 bases in between. CDR3 in amino acids: CASIDRSSGNTIYF. Written as DNA, the CDR3 is TGTGCCAGTATCGACAGGAGCTCTGGAAACACCATATATTTT.

CDR3 DNA: TGTGCCAGCAGCGTTCTACAGGGTCCGGACAATGAGCAGTTCTTC. This sequence encodes CASSVLQGPDNEQFF. The chain carries TRBV9 and TRBJ2-1, with D perhaps TRBD1 (6 bases). Per germline, CDR1 SGDLS and CDR2 YYNGEE. V dropped 2 bases and J dropped 5 bases, with 14 bases sitting between them. There are 15 residues in the CDR3.

The CDR3 spells CASSGGTGGYNSPLHF. The CDR3 nucleotides read TGTGCCAGCAGTGGCGGGACAGGGGGCTATAATTCACCCCTCCACTTT. This chain joins TRBV2 and TRBJ1-6; 11 positions agree with TRBD1. V was pared by 4 bases and J by 3 bases, with 2 bases of the junction left unmatched. Germline lookup yields CDR1 SNHLY and CDR2 FYNNEI. The CDR3 is made up of 16 amino acids.

This clone was seen more than once but under ten times. The chain links TRBV19 to TRBJ2-6; D not resolved. CDR1 LNHDA and CDR2 SQIVND come from the germline V gene (reference sequence). The CDR3 runs to 15 residues. V lost 2 bases to trimming and J lost 0 bases, with 5 bases between them. The CDR3 DNA is TGTGCCAGTAGTATATACAACTCTGGGGCCAACGTCCTGACTTTC. This codes for CASSIYNSGANVLTF.

The chain employs TRBV11-2 and TRBJ2-5; 7 bases fit TRBD1. The DNA end favors TRBJ2-7, so the J call may be wrong. Germline V gene sequence: CDR1 SGHAT, CDR2 FQNNGV. This CDR3 has 15 amino acids. The CDR3: CASSRRVQGENEQYF. The DNA for the CDR3 is TGTGCCAGCAGCCGTCGGGTGCAGGGGGAGAACGAGCAGTACTTC.

The rearrangement links TRBV28 to TRBJ2-7, with D perhaps TRBD1 (6 bases). This CDR3 is built from 12 residues. The V gene lost 4 bases and the J gene lost 3 bases, with 7 bases spanning the gap. CDR1 is MDHEN, CDR2 SYDVKM, per germline. CDR3 protein: CASSYRVYEQYF. The DNA of the CDR3 is TGTGCCAGCAGTTACAGGGTCTACGAGCAGTACTTC. The complete variable domain, with remaining parts taken from reference TRBV28 and TRBJ2-7, reads DVKVTQSSRYLVKRTGEKVFLECVQDMDHENMFWYRQDPGLGLRLIYFSYDVKMKEKGDIPEGYSVSREKKERFSLILESASTNQTSMYLCASSYRVYEQYFGPGTRLTVT.

The genes are TRBV11-3 and TRBJ2-3, with TRBD2 identical over 7 bases. Trimming at V came to 8 bases and at J to 5 bases, leaving 13 bases not matched to a gene. The germline gives CDR1 SGHNT, CDR2 YENEEA. This CDR3 comprises 15 residues. The CDR3 region has the DNA TGTGCCAGCGCACATGGCCTAGCGGAAGAAGATACGCAGTATTTT. Its translation is CASAHGLAEEDTQYF.